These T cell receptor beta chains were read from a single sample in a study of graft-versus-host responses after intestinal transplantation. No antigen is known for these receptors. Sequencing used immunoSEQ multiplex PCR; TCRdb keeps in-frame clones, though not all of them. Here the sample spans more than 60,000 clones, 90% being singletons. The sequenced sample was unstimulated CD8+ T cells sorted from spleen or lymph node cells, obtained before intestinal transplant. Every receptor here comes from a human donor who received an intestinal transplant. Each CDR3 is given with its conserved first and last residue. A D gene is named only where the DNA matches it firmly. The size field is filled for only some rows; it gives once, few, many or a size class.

CDR3 DNA: TGTGCCAGCAGTAAGCCGGGACTAGAGACCCAGTACTTC
CDR3 protein: CASSKPGLETQYF
J gene: TRBJ2-5
V gene: TRBV6-1
D gene: NA
clone size: NA

CDR3 DNA: TGTGCCAGCAGCCCCTACGGGGGAAACACCGGGGAGCTGTTTTTT
CDR3 protein: CASSPYGGNTGELFF
J gene: TRBJ2-2
V gene: TRBV7-6
D gene: NA
clone size: NA

CDR3 DNA: TGTGCCAGCAGCGTAGGGTCCTCTCCGATCTTACTCGCGAACACTGAAGCTTTCTTT
CDR3 protein: CASSVGSSPILLANTEAFF
J gene: TRBJ1-1
V gene: TRBV9
D gene: NA
clone size: NA

CDR3 DNA: TGTGCCAGCAGCTTAGGGACAAGCTACACTGAAGCTTTCTTT
CDR3 protein: CASSLGTSYTEAFF
J gene: TRBJ1-1
V gene: TRBV7-8
D gene: NA
clone size: NA

CDR3 DNA: TGCGCCAGCAGCCAAGGCGCTTCCCACAATGAGCAGTTCTTC
CDR3 protein: CASSQGASHNEQFF
J gene: TRBJ2-1
V gene: TRBV4-1
D gene: NA
clone size: NA

CDR3 DNA: TGCGCCAGCAGCTACAGGGGGGGCTCCTACGAGCAGTACTTC
CDR3 protein: CASSYRGGSYEQYF
J gene: TRBJ2-7
V gene: TRBV5-1
D gene: NA
clone size: NA

CDR3 DNA: TGTGCCAGCACCTCGACAGACTCCTACGAGCAGTACTTC
CDR3 protein: CASTSTDSYEQYF
J gene: TRBJ2-7
V gene: TRBV7-9
D gene: NA
clone size: NA

CDR3 DNA: TGTGCCAGCAACGACCGGGAGACCCACTACGAGCAGTACTTC
CDR3 protein: CASNDRETHYEQYF
J gene: TRBJ2-7
V gene: TRBV7-3
D gene: NA
clone size: NA

CDR3 DNA: TGCGCCAGCACCACTTCTCCGGGAAACACCATATATTTT
CDR3 protein: CASTTSPGNTIYF
J gene: TRBJ1-3
V gene: TRBV5-1
D gene: NA
clone size: NA

CDR3 DNA: TGTGCCAGCAGCGTAGAGGGGGGGGGCTACAATGAGCAGTTCTTC
CDR3 protein: CASSVEGGGYNEQFF
J gene: TRBJ2-1
V gene: TRBV9
D gene: NA
clone size: NA

CDR3 DNA: TGTGCCAGCAGTGGGGAGGGGCGGACCTACAATGAGCAGTTCTTC
CDR3 protein: CASSGEGRTYNEQFF
J gene: TRBJ2-1
V gene: TRBV2
D gene: TRBD2
clone size: NA

CDR3 DNA: TGTGCCAGCAGTTCACAGGACTACGAGCAGTACTTC
CDR3 protein: CASSSQDYEQYF
J gene: TRBJ2-7
V gene: TRBV6-1
D gene: NA
clone size: NA

CDR3 DNA: TGTGCCAGCAGCCCACAGGGGAATAATGAAAAACTGTTTTTT
CDR3 protein: CASSPQGNNEKLFF
J gene: TRBJ1-4
V gene: TRBV5-6
D gene: TRBD1
clone size: NA

CDR3 DNA: TGTGCCAGCAGCAGGGACAGCGGTCAAGAGACCCAGTACTTC
CDR3 protein: CASSRDSGQETQYF
J gene: TRBJ2-5
V gene: TRBV6-5
D gene: TRBD1
clone size: NA

CDR3 DNA: TGTGCCAGCAGTTACTCGAACTCTTGGTATGAGCAGTTCTTC
CDR3 protein: CASSYSNSWYEQFF
J gene: TRBJ2-1
V gene: TRBV6-5
D gene: NA
clone size: NA

CDR3 DNA: TGTGCCAGCAGCCCCCGAGAGGGTAACTATGGCTACACCTTC
CDR3 protein: CASSPREGNYGYTF
J gene: TRBJ1-2
V gene: TRBV5-5
D gene: NA
clone size: NA

CDR3 DNA: TGTGCCAGCAGCTCACTAGCGGTGGGGAAACTGTTTTTT
CDR3 protein: CASSSLAVGKLFF
J gene: TRBJ1-4
V gene: TRBV11-2
D gene: NA
clone size: NA

CDR3 DNA: TGTGCCAGCAGTGCGGGGCTGGATGAAAAACTGTTTTTT
CDR3 protein: CASSAGLDEKLFF
J gene: TRBJ1-4
V gene: TRBV6-5
D gene: NA
clone size: once

CDR3 DNA: TGTGCCAGCTGTCCGGTGGACAGCTACGAGCAGTACTTC
CDR3 protein: CASCPVDSYEQYF
J gene: TRBJ2-7
V gene: TRBV18
D gene: NA
clone size: NA

CDR3 DNA: TGTGCCAGCAGCGCCCCTAATAAGCAAGAGACCCAGTACTTC
CDR3 protein: CASSAPNKQETQYF
J gene: TRBJ2-5
V gene: TRBV9
D gene: NA
clone size: NA

CDR3 DNA: TGCGCCAGCACCAGCACAATAGGGGATGAGCAGTTCTTC
CDR3 protein: CASTSTIGDEQFF
J gene: TRBJ2-1
V gene: TRBV10-1
D gene: NA
clone size: NA

CDR3 DNA: TGTGCCAGCAGCCCGTCAAGACAGGGGCAGAACACCGGGGAGCTGTTTTTT
CDR3 protein: CASSPSRQGQNTGELFF
J gene: TRBJ2-2
V gene: TRBV7-2
D gene: TRBD1
clone size: NA

CDR3 DNA: TGTGCCGGACAGGGGGCGAGCGGCTACACCTTC
CDR3 protein: CAGQGASGYTF
J gene: TRBJ1-2
V gene: TRBV5-4
D gene: TRBD1
clone size: NA

CDR3 DNA: TGTGCCAGCAGCGTAGGGGACATAAATCAGCCCCAGCATTTT
CDR3 protein: CASSVGDINQPQHF
J gene: TRBJ1-5
V gene: TRBV9
D gene: NA
clone size: once

CDR3 DNA: TGCGCCAGCAGCTCCCACGGGAACACTGAAGCTTTCTTT
CDR3 protein: CASSSHGNTEAFF
J gene: TRBJ1-1
V gene: TRBV4-1
D gene: NA
clone size: NA

CDR3 DNA: TGTGCCAGCCAGGGACAGCCGAACACTGAAGCTTTCTTT
CDR3 protein: CASQGQPNTEAFF
J gene: TRBJ1-1
V gene: TRBV19
D gene: TRBD1
clone size: NA

CDR3 DNA: TGTGCCAGCACGACGGACAGCCGCTACACCTTC
CDR3 protein: CASTTDSRYTF
J gene: TRBJ1-2
V gene: TRBV9
D gene: NA
clone size: once

CDR3 DNA: TGTGCCAGCAGCTTTCCGGGGGTATATGGCTACACCTTC
CDR3 protein: CASSFPGVYGYTF
J gene: TRBJ1-2
V gene: TRBV13
D gene: NA
clone size: NA

CDR3 DNA: TGTGCCAGCAGCTGGGGTAGCGGGGGTTCCAATGAGCAGTTCTTC
CDR3 protein: CASSWGSGGSNEQFF
J gene: TRBJ2-1
V gene: TRBV9
D gene: TRBD2
clone size: NA

CDR3 DNA: TGTGCCAGCAGCTTAGGGACAGCACCAACTAATGAAAAACTGTTTTTT
CDR3 protein: CASSLGTAPTNEKLFF
J gene: TRBJ1-4
V gene: TRBV11-2
D gene: NA
clone size: NA

CDR3 DNA: TGTGCCAGCAGTGATTTGAGTGCGGTTGAAGCTTTCTTT
CDR3 protein: CASSDLSAVEAFF
J gene: TRBJ1-1
V gene: TRBV25-1
D gene: NA
clone size: once

CDR3 DNA: TGTGCCAGTAGTATGCGCCTCGAAGCTTTCTTT
CDR3 protein: CASSMRLEAFF
J gene: TRBJ1-1
V gene: TRBV19
D gene: NA
clone size: NA

CDR3 DNA: TGTGCCAGCAGCTTAGAGGCGGGGTCGCGTTCACCCCTCCACTTT
CDR3 protein: CASSLEAGSRSPLHF
J gene: TRBJ1-6
V gene: TRBV7-2
D gene: NA
clone size: NA

CDR3 DNA: TGTGCCAGCAGCGCCCGGGACAGGGATTACGAGCAGTACTTC
CDR3 protein: CASSARDRDYEQYF
J gene: TRBJ2-7
V gene: TRBV5-5
D gene: TRBD1
clone size: NA

CDR3 DNA: TGTGCCAGCAGCTTAGCGCAGGGGCATGTCTATGGCTACACCTTC
CDR3 protein: CASSLAQGHVYGYTF
J gene: TRBJ1-2
V gene: TRBV11-2
D gene: NA
clone size: NA